This is a list of T cell receptor beta chains from one sample in a study of cytomegalovirus exposure and HLA in healthy donors. TCRdb's table, derived via immunoSEQ multiplex PCR, lists solely in-frame clones and lacks some. The table records 150,000 to 200,000 clones, roughly 84% of them present only once. Sequencing used PBMCs. The receptor source for this set is a boy aged 5-17 years in good health and CMV-seronegative. The CDR3 runs from the conserved cysteine through the conserved F or W. A D gene is named only where the DNA matches it firmly. Not every row has a clone size; where given, it reads once, few, many or a size class.

CDR3aa	CDR3nt	v_gene	j_gene	abundance	len	d_gene
CASGPSADYEQYF	TGTGCTAGTGGTCCATCCGCAGACTACGAGCAGTACTTC	TRBV12-5	TRBJ2-7	-	13	-
CASSFSAGIHTF	TGTGCCAGCAGCTTTTCAGCAGGGATCCACACCTTC	TRBV5-4	TRBJ1-2	-	12	-
CASSWIGGEAFF	TGCGCCAGCAGCTGGATTGGGGGGGAGGCTTTCTTT	TRBV4-1	TRBJ1-1	few	12	-
CASSEIGPRGEAFF	TGTGCCAGCAGTGAAATCGGTCCGAGGGGGGAAGCTTTCTTT	TRBV2	TRBJ1-1	-	14	-
CASSPGTVYEQYF	TGTGCCAGCAGCCCAGGGACAGTCTACGAGCAGTACTTC	TRBV7-9	TRBJ2-7	-	13	TRBD1
CASSQRGTYEQYF	TGTGCCAGCAGCCAACGGGGGACCTACGAGCAGTACTTC	TRBV5-6	TRBJ2-7	few	13	-
CASSPQGDRGEQYF	TGTGCCAGTAGCCCACAGGGAGATCGGGGCGAGCAGTACTTC	TRBV19	TRBJ2-7	-	14	-
CASSLLGTGDYEQYF	TGTGCCAGCAGCTTGTTGGGGACAGGGGACTACGAGCAGTACTTC	TRBV5-4	TRBJ2-7	-	15	TRBD1
CAWSGSGGAGGYTF	TGTGCCTGGAGTGGGAGTGGAGGGGCAGGGGGCTACACCTTC	TRBV30	TRBJ1-2	-	14	-
CASSEIRGREPQHF	TGTGCCAGCAGTGAAATAAGGGGCAGGGAGCCCCAGCATTTT	TRBV2	TRBJ1-5	few	14	-
CASSLDSPNNQPQHF	TGCGCCAGCAGCCTGGACAGCCCTAACAATCAGCCCCAGCATTTT	TRBV5-1	TRBJ1-5	-	15	-
CASSKGTSGNNEQFF	TGTGCCAGCAGCAAAGGGACTAGCGGGAACAATGAGCAGTTCTTC	TRBV21-1	TRBJ2-1	-	15	-
CASSGSAFTDTQYF	TGTGCCAGCAGTGGTAGCGCCTTCACAGATACGCAGTATTTT	TRBV6-4	TRBJ2-3	-	14	-
CASSFPIGQGLHEQFF	TGCGCCAGCAGCTTCCCCATCGGACAGGGTCTTCATGAGCAGTTCTTC	TRBV5-1	TRBJ2-1	-	16	TRBD1
CASSLDRGLVSYEQYF	TGCGCCAGCAGCTTGGACAGGGGGCTCGTATCCTACGAGCAGTACTTC	TRBV5-1	TRBJ2-7	-	16	TRBD1
CATSGRTGFHEQYF	TGTGCCACCAGCGGCAGGACAGGGTTCCACGAGCAGTACTTC	TRBV15	TRBJ2-7	-	14	TRBD1
CASSLATPTTYEQYF	TGTGCCAGCAGCTTGGCAACACCCACGACCTACGAGCAGTACTTC	TRBV5-8	TRBJ2-7	-	15	-
CSVEGGNTEAFF	TGCAGCGTTGAGGGGGGGAACACTGAAGCTTTCTTT	TRBV29-1	TRBJ1-1	few	12	-
CASIIGQGPREQYF	TGTGCCAGCATCATAGGACAGGGGCCGCGGGAGCAGTACTTC	TRBV6-5	TRBJ2-7	-	14	TRBD1
CASSLGGNSPLHF	TGTGCCAGCAGCTTGGGCGGAAATTCACCCCTCCACTTT	TRBV5-6	TRBJ1-6	few	13	-
CASSFPGILNYGYTF	TGTGCCAGCAGTTTTCCAGGGATCTTGAACTATGGCTACACCTTC	TRBV28	TRBJ1-2	-	15	-
CASSEQGKETQYF	TGTGCCAGCAGTGAGCAGGGGAAAGAGACCCAGTACTTC	TRBV2	TRBJ2-5	-	13	-
CASSFTWGPEAFF	TGTGCCAGCAGCTTTACTTGGGGGCCTGAAGCTTTCTTT	TRBV27	TRBJ1-1	-	13	-
CASSQDRSPLGTDTQYF	TGCGCCAGCAGCCAAGATCGGAGCCCTCTTGGCACAGATACGCAGTATTTT	TRBV4-3	TRBJ2-3	-	17	-
CASSLGDRESYEQFF	TGTGCCAGCAGCTTAGGGGACCGGGAGTCCTATGAGCAGTTCTTC	TRBV7-8	TRBJ2-1	-	15	-
CASSDSTSGGDEQFF	TGTGCCAGCAGTGACTCAACTAGCGGGGGGGATGAGCAGTTCTTC	TRBV6-4	TRBJ2-1	-	15	TRBD2
CATAGTATNEKLFF	TGTGCCACCGCAGGAACAGCAACTAATGAAAAACTGTTTTTT	TRBV7-9	TRBJ1-4	-	14	-
CATSRGRTGLYSNQPQHF	TGTGCCACCAGCAGAGGTCGGACAGGCCTATATAGCAATCAGCCCCAGCATTTT	TRBV15	TRBJ1-5	-	18	TRBD1
CASSPQGARTEAFF	TGTGCCAGCAGCCCGCAGGGGGCACGGACTGAAGCTTTCTTT	TRBV2	TRBJ1-1	-	14	TRBD1
CASSFPSSGANVLTF	TGTGCCAGCAGCTTCCCCTCTTCTGGGGCCAACGTCCTGACTTTC	TRBV5-8	TRBJ2-6	-	15	-